This TCR beta chain was identified in a study of T cells after yellow fever vaccination. Whole-study context: It was SMART-Seq v4 Ultra Low Input that prepared the fractions with low cell numbers. Study-wide results and caveats: Most clones from primary vaccination resurfaced after the booster (approximately 97% CD4, over 85% CD8).

The CDR3 covers 14 residues. The germline V gene has CDR1 DFQATT and CDR2 SNEGSKA (reference sequence). The V and J ends lost 1 base and 2 bases respectively, with 11 bases between them. This clonotype was recorded many times. Its specificity is unknown. In TCRdb, the 5' RACE reads were re-called with MiXCR into one record per CDR3 protein. The data hold approximately 340,000 distinct CDR3 sequences, with about 8.7% observed a single time. The specimen comprised PBMCs, sampled on the day of the first yellow fever vaccination. This chain links TRBV20-1 with TRBJ1-1, with a possible D match to TRBD1 (6 bases). The source of this sequence is a young man who received the YFV17D yellow fever vaccine. As DNA, the CDR3 is TGCAGTGCTAGAGTCGGGGGCGCCAACACTGAAGCTTTCTTT. Translation: CSARVGGANTEAFF.